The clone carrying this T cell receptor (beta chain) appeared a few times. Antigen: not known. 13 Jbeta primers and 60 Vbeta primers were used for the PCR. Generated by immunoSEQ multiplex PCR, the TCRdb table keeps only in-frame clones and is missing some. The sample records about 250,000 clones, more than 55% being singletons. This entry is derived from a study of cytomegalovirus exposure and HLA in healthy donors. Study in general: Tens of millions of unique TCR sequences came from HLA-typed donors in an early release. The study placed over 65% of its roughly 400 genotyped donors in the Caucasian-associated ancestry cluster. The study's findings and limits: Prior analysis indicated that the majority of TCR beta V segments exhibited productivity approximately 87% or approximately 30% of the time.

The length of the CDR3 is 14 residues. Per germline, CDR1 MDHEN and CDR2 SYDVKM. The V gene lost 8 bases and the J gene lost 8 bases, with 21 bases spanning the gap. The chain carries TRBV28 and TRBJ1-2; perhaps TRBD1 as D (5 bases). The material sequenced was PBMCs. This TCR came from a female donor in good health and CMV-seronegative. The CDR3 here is CASSDWGLSRGYTF. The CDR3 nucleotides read TGTGCCAGCTCCGACTGGGGCCTGTCAAGAGGCTACACCTTC.